A selection of T cell receptor beta chains follows, all from one sample in a study of preoperative IRX-2 immunotherapy in early breast cancer. Here immunoSEQ multiplex PCR was the method, and the copy in TCRdb shows in-frame clones only, minus some. The sample lists tens of thousands of clones; about 90% were seen once. This sample comprised tumor tissue, obtained after IRX-2 immunotherapy. These receptors all come from a human donor with breast cancer. The CDR3 runs from the conserved cysteine through the conserved F or W. A D gene is named only where the DNA matches it firmly. Size values are once, few and many counts, or a class for expanded clones, and some rows have none.

d_call	clone_size	v_call	j_call	cdr3_nt	cdr3_aa
TRBD1	.	TRBV29-1	TRBJ1-1	TGCAGCGCTGACAGGGCGAACACTGAAGCTTTCTTT	CSADRANTEAFF
.	.	TRBV7-1	TRBJ2-2	TGTGCCAGCAGCCCCTTCAGCATGGTGGCCGGGGAGCTGTTTTTT	CASSPFSMVAGELFF
.	.	TRBV6-8	TRBJ2-2	TGTGCCATCAGTGTCGAAGGGGGCACCGGGGAGCTGTTTTTT	CAISVEGGTGELFF
TRBD1	.	TRBV4-1	TRBJ2-5	TGCGCCAGCAGCCACGGGGACAGGGATCAAGAGACCCAGTACTTC	CASSHGDRDQETQYF
.	.	TRBV19	TRBJ1-1	TGTGCCAGTAGTATCCTCAGGGTCCAAGGCACTGAAGCTTTCTTT	CASSILRVQGTEAFF
TRBD1	.	TRBV5-1	TRBJ2-1	TGCGCCAGCAGAGCCGGGACAGGGGTCGAAAATGAGCAGTTCTTC	CASRAGTGVENEQFF
.	.	TRBV7-6	TRBJ2-1	TGTGCCAGCAGTTCTCAGCCGGGACACACAACGAATGAGCAGTTCTTC	CASSSQPGHTTNEQFF
.	once	TRBV12-5	TRBJ1-1	TGTGCTAGTGGTTTCATCCCAGGAACTACCATGAACACTGAAGCTTTCTTT	CASGFIPGTTMNTEAFF
TRBD2	once	TRBV10-1	TRBJ2-7	TGCGCCAGCAGACTCCCCCCGGGACAGGGCACTAGCGGGAGCTCCTACGAGCAGTACTTC	CASRLPPGQGTSGSSYEQYF
TRBD2	.	TRBV7-7	TRBJ2-1	TGTGCCAGCAGCCAACGGGGACTAGTGGGCAATGAGCAGTTCTTC	CASSQRGLVGNEQFF
.	once	TRBV5-1	TRBJ2-2	TGCGCCAGCAGCTCCTCGGGCCAGTACACCGGGGAGCTGTTTTTT	CASSSSGQYTGELFF
.	.	TRBV19	TRBJ1-5	TGTGCCAGTAGTACAACCTGGGACCTTCGGGGCAATCAGCCCCAGCATTTT	CASSTTWDLRGNQPQHF
TRBD1	.	TRBV6-8	TRBJ2-7	TGTGCCAGCAGTTACTCACGGGGACAGGGGGTTCAGGAGCAGTACTTC	CASSYSRGQGVQEQYF
.	.	TRBV15	TRBJ1-1	TGTGCCACCAGCAGGCGGGGGGGAAAGAACACTGAAGCTTTCTTT	CATSRRGGKNTEAFF
.	.	TRBV7-6	TRBJ1-1	TGTGCCAGCAGCTCTGCTATCAGGCTAAGAAACACTGAAGCTTTCTTT	CASSSAIRLRNTEAFF
TRBD1	.	TRBV5-1	TRBJ2-2	TGCGCCAGCAGCCTGCATGGACAGGGGGCGAACACCGGGGAGCTGTTTTTT	CASSLHGQGANTGELFF
TRBD1	.	TRBV18	TRBJ1-1	TGTGCCAGCTCGCCAAGACAGGGGATGGGGGACACTGAAGCTTTCTTT	CASSPRQGMGDTEAFF
.	once	TRBV4-1	TRBJ1-2	TGCGCCAGCAGCCAAGATCGTCTCGGGCTCGGTGGCTACACCTTC	CASSQDRLGLGGYTF
TRBD2	.	TRBV5-1	TRBJ2-2	TGCGCCAGCAGTTACACCTCCAGAGGGACTAGATTGGGGCCCGGGGAGCTGTTTTTT	CASSYTSRGTRLGPGELFF
.	.	TRBV19	TRBJ1-5	TGTGCCAGTAGTACGGTGTTGGGGTTTCAGCCCCAGCATTTT	CASSTVLGFQPQHF
.	once	TRBV6-8	TRBJ2-3	TGTGCCAGCAGTTACAGAGGCCTTTCCACCCCAGATACGCAGTATTTT	CASSYRGLSTPDTQYF
.	.	TRBV28	TRBJ1-2	TGTGCCAGCAGTTCCCCCTGGGGATTAATTAACTATGGCTACACCTTC	CASSSPWGLINYGYTF
TRBD1	.	TRBV29-1	TRBJ1-1	TGCAGCGTTGATGACGCCCTAGCAGGGGGCTCTGAAGCTTTCTTT	CSVDDALAGGSEAFF
.	.	TRBV11-3	TRBJ1-2	TGTGCCAGCAGCCTCCTGGGGGGGGCTGGGGCCTATGGCTACACCTTC	CASSLLGGAGAYGYTF
TRBD1	.	TRBV5-1	TRBJ1-4	TGCGCCAGCAGCCCAAGACAGGGGGCGGATGAAAAACTGTTTTTT	CASSPRQGADEKLFF
TRBD2	once	TRBV7-6	TRBJ2-5	TGTGCCAGCAGCTTAATGCCTCGACTAGCGGGAGAAGAGACCCAGTACTTC	CASSLMPRLAGEETQYF
TRBD2	.	TRBV29-1	TRBJ2-3	TGCAGCGTTGAAGGACTAGCGAGGACAGATACGCAGTATTTT	CSVEGLARTDTQYF
TRBD1	.	TRBV19	TRBJ1-2	TGTGCCAGTAGTATAGTGGGACAGGAGTCCTATGGCTACACCTTC	CASSIVGQESYGYTF
TRBD1	.	TRBV6-8	TRBJ1-4	TGTGCCATCCGGGACAGGGGAAATGAAAAACTGTTTTTT	CAIRDRGNEKLFF
TRBD1	.	TRBV19	TRBJ1-1	TGTGCCAGTAGTAGTAGGCAGGGGGTGAACACTGAAGCTTTCTTT	CASSSRQGVNTEAFF
.	.	TRBV14	TRBJ1-4	TGTGCCAGCAGCCAAGCGAGGGGAACTAATGAAAAACTGTTTTTT	CASSQARGTNEKLFF
TRBD1	once	TRBV5-1	TRBJ2-1	TGCGCCAGCAGCTTGGAGGGGGCATCCTACAATGAGCAGTTCTTC	CASSLEGASYNEQFF
TRBD2	once	TRBV9	TRBJ2-3	TGTGCCAGCAGCCCCCGACCCGTGGCGGGGGGGCGAGTAAATACGCAGTATTTT	CASSPRPVAGGRVNTQYF
TRBD2	.	TRBV6-8	TRBJ2-3	TGTGCCAGCAGTCTCAACACCCTAGCGGCTAGCACAGATACGCAGTATTTT	CASSLNTLAASTDTQYF
.	.	TRBV6-8	TRBJ2-2	TGTGCCAGCAGTTACCTGACGGCGAACACCGGGGAGCTGTTTTTT	CASSYLTANTGELFF
.	once	TRBV19	TRBJ1-2	TGTGCCAGTACTGATAGGTGGCAAGATAACTATGGCTACACCTTC	CASTDRWQDNYGYTF
.	.	TRBV7-7	TRBJ2-3	TGTGCCAGCAGCTCTACAGTAGTCGCCAGTCGCGACACAGATACGCAGTATTTT	CASSSTVVASRDTDTQYF
.	.	TRBV10-2	TRBJ1-1	TGCGCCAGCAGTGAGGGGGGGCACAACACTGAAGCTTTCTTT	CASSEGGHNTEAFF
TRBD2	.	TRBV5-1	TRBJ2-5	TGCGCCAGCAGCTTATCCCCAATAGCGGGAATAGAGACCCAGTACTTC	CASSLSPIAGIETQYF
TRBD1	.	TRBV18	TRBJ1-1	TGTGCCAGCTCACCACTTCCTGGACAGGGGGCACCGAACACTGAAGCTTTCTTT	CASSPLPGQGAPNTEAFF
TRBD1	.	TRBV19	TRBJ1-5	TGTGCCAGCCAGACAGGGCGAGATCAGCCCCAGCATTTT	CASQTGRDQPQHF
.	.	TRBV5-1	TRBJ1-4	TGCGCCAGCAGGAGGGGGTTGGGGTTCAATGAAAAACTGTTTTTT	CASRRGLGFNEKLFF